One sample yielded the 5 T cell receptor beta chains listed below, sequenced in a study of T cells after yellow fever vaccination. TCRdb reprocessed the 5' RACE reads with MiXCR, giving one entry per CDR3 protein. The sample holds hundreds of thousands of distinct CDR3 sequences, about 3.5% seen once. This material consisted of PBMCs, taken on the day of the yellow fever booster vaccination. Receptor source: a man aged 18 to 30 who received the YFV17D yellow fever vaccine.

This clonotype has more than one count but fewer than ten. This rearrangement joins TRBV5-1 to TRBJ2-1; 10 bases align to TRBD2. V was clipped by 5 bases and J by 8 bases; unmatched bases: 10. CDR3 length: 15 amino acids. Germline lookup yields CDR1 SGHRS and CDR2 YFSETQ. The CDR3 coding sequence is TGCGCCAGCAGGTTGCTAGCGGGGGCCCTCGATGAGCAGTTCTTC. Amino acids: CASRLLAGALDEQFF.

The rearrangement joins TRBV20-1 to TRBJ1-1; 12 positions agree with TRBD1. This CDR3 spans 15 amino acids. Germline assignment: CDR1 DFQATT and CDR2 SNEGSKA (reference sequence). J gave up 3 bases and V 6 bases, and 8 bases lay outside the gene matches. CDR3 region: CSAWDRGRWDTEAFF. CDR3 coding DNA: TGCAGTGCATGGGACAGGGGGCGTTGGGACACTGAAGCTTTCTTT.

This clonotype has just a few counts. This sequence joins TRBV5-1 and TRBJ2-3; no clear D gene. CDR1 SGHRS and CDR2 YFSETQ come from the germline V gene. There are 14 residues in the CDR3. The V end lost 0 bases, the J end lost 2 bases, and 7 bases lay between the germline ends. CDR3 nucleotides: TGCGCCAGCAGCTTGGGTAGGGTCACAGATACGCAGTATTTT. Amino acid sequence: CASSLGRVTDTQYF.

This clonotype was seen more than once but under ten times. The chain joins TRBV3-1 to TRBJ2-4, with a tentative D call TRBD1 (5 bases). The CDR3 loop spans 15 amino acids. Trimming took off 3 bases at V and 7 bases at J, with 16 bases between the two ends. Germline CDR1 LGHDT, CDR2 YNNKEL (reference sequence). In DNA form, the CDR3 reads TGTGCCAGCAGCCACCACAGGACAATATCGAACATTCAGTACTTC. Its translation: CASSHHRTISNIQYF.

This clonotype has ten or more counts. V and J are TRBV7-6 and TRBJ2-1; 9 bases are a match to TRBD2. The V segment lost 5 bases and the J segment 4 bases; nucleotides outside the gene matches: 6. Germline assignment: CDR1 SGHVS and CDR2 FNYEAQ. This CDR3 has 15 residues. As DNA, the CDR3 is TGTGCCAGCAGCCCAGGCGGGGGGGATTACAATGAGCAGTTCTTC. It encodes CASSPGGGDYNEQFF.